The rows below give T cell receptor beta chains drawn from one sample of a study of T cell responses to AZD1222 COVID-19 vaccine. Clones were sequenced by immunoSEQ multiplex PCR, and TCRdb holds only the in-frame ones, with some missing. The sample contains about 100,000 clones, approximately 87% of which appear only once. This specimen was peripheral blood, taken 28 days after the second AZD1222 dose. The receptors derive from an adult who received the AZD1222 COVID-19 vaccine. Each CDR3 is given with its conserved first and last residue. The D gene is left open where the match is weak. Not all rows give a size; the values are once, few, many and, for expanded clones, a class.

J: TRBJ1-2; length: 14; D: TRBD1; V: TRBV15; size: -; DNA: TGTGCCACCAGCAGAGAGGACAGGAACTATGGCTACACCTTC; CDR3: CATSREDRNYGYTF
J: TRBJ2-5; length: 13; D: -; V: TRBV5-4; size: -; DNA: TGTGCCAGCAGCTCTCAGCTTGGGGAGACCCAGTACTTC; CDR3: CASSSQLGETQYF
J: TRBJ2-6; length: 17; D: -; V: TRBV30; size: few; DNA: TGTGCCTGGAGTCGAGGGCGGGCACGCTCTGGGGCCAACGTCCTGACTTTC; CDR3: CAWSRGRARSGANVLTF
J: TRBJ2-5; length: 13; D: -; V: TRBV4-3; size: -; DNA: TGCGCCAGCAGCCAAGGGCGTCAAGAGACCCAGTACTTC; CDR3: CASSQGRQETQYF
J: TRBJ1-2; length: 12; D: -; V: TRBV5-6; size: -; DNA: TGTGCCAGCAGCTTGGGGGCTGGTGGCTACACCTTC; CDR3: CASSLGAGGYTF
J: TRBJ1-1; length: 15; D: -; V: TRBV19; size: -; DNA: TGTGCCAGTAGCCTCGCTACACAGAGGAACACTGAAGCTTTCTTT; CDR3: CASSLATQRNTEAFF
J: TRBJ2-2; length: 15; D: -; V: TRBV3-1/TRBV3-2; size: once; DNA: TGTGCCAGCAGCCAAGGGCGGGATCACACCGGGGAGCTGTTTTTT; CDR3: CASSQGRDHTGELFF
J: TRBJ2-1; length: 13; D: -; V: TRBV27; size: -; DNA: TGTGCCAGCAGTAAAACCCTTAGGGTTGAGCAGTTCTTC; CDR3: CASSKTLRVEQFF
J: TRBJ1-1; length: 14; D: TRBD1; V: TRBV2; size: -; DNA: TGTGCCAGCAGGGGGACAGGGGCGGATACTGAAGCTTTCTTT; CDR3: CASRGTGADTEAFF
J: TRBJ1-5; length: 13; D: -; V: TRBV14; size: few; DNA: TGTGCCAGCAGCCAAGGTCTGGGTCAGCCCCAGCATTTT; CDR3: CASSQGLGQPQHF
J: TRBJ2-7; length: 14; D: -; V: TRBV5-1; size: -; DNA: TGCGCCAGCAGATTCGTTGGCAGCACCTACGAGCAGTACTTC; CDR3: CASRFVGSTYEQYF
J: TRBJ2-7; length: 15; D: TRBD2; V: TRBV3-1/TRBV3-2; size: -; DNA: TGTGCCAGCAGCCTACTCCTGACTAGCCGCTACGAGCAGTACTTC; CDR3: CASSLLLTSRYEQYF
J: TRBJ2-5; length: 15; D: TRBD1; V: TRBV12-5; size: -; DNA: TGTGCTAGTGGTGAGGACAGGGGTAGGAGGGAGACCCAGTACTTC; CDR3: CASGEDRGRRETQYF
J: TRBJ2-7; length: 11; D: -; V: TRBV7-2; size: -; DNA: TGTGCCAGCAGCTTAGCGCTAGTACCGTACTTC; CDR3: CASSLALVPYF
J: TRBJ1-1; length: 14; D: -; V: TRBV6-5; size: -; DNA: TGTGCCAGCAGCGGAGGACACGTGAACACTGAAGCTTTCTTT; CDR3: CASSGGHVNTEAFF
J: TRBJ1-1; length: 14; D: -; V: TRBV28; size: -; DNA: TGTGCCAGCAGTTCACAGGGCCTGAACACTGAAGCTTTCTTT; CDR3: CASSSQGLNTEAFF
J: TRBJ1-1; length: 13; D: -; V: TRBV9; size: once; DNA: TGTGCCAGCAGCGTTGATGGCGGAACTGAAGCTTTCTTT; CDR3: CASSVDGGTEAFF
J: TRBJ1-4; length: 16; D: TRBD1; V: TRBV15; size: once; DNA: TGTGCCACCAGCAGAGATAGGCAGGGGGGGTTCGAAAAACTGTTTTTT; CDR3: CATSRDRQGGFEKLFF
J: TRBJ1-1; length: 15; D: -; V: TRBV5-1; size: -; DNA: TGCGCCAGCAGCTTGGATCGGGCGACGAACACTGAAGCTTTCTTT; CDR3: CASSLDRATNTEAFF
J: TRBJ2-2; length: 11; D: -; V: TRBV6-6; size: -; DNA: TGTGCCACCAGGGGAGCCGGGGAGCTGTTTTTT; CDR3: CATRGAGELFF
J: TRBJ2-5; length: 13; D: -; V: TRBV7-2; size: -; DNA: TGTGCCAGCAGCGTACAGAGTAGAGAGACCCAGTACTTC; CDR3: CASSVQSRETQYF
J: TRBJ1-2; length: 12; D: TRBD1; V: TRBV29-1; size: -; DNA: TGCAGCGTTGTACAGGGGGGAGATGGCTACACCTTC; CDR3: CSVVQGGDGYTF
J: TRBJ1-2; length: 14; D: TRBD1; V: TRBV27; size: -; DNA: TGTGCCAGCAGGAGAGCAGGGGGCAACTATGGCTACACCTTC; CDR3: CASRRAGGNYGYTF
J: TRBJ2-4; length: 14; D: -; V: TRBV9; size: -; DNA: TGTGCCAGCAGCGGCGGGTTAGCCAAAAACATTCAGTACTTC; CDR3: CASSGGLAKNIQYF
J: TRBJ2-1; length: 16; D: TRBD2; V: TRBV7-2; size: once; DNA: TGTGCCAGCAGCCCGGGACTAGCGGGCTTCTACAATGAGCAGTTCTTC; CDR3: CASSPGLAGFYNEQFF
J: TRBJ1-2; length: 16; D: -; V: TRBV3-1/TRBV3-2; size: -; DNA: TGTGCCAGCACCGGCCTTCGATCCGGCGCTCTCTATGGCTACACCTTC; CDR3: CASTGLRSGALYGYTF
J: TRBJ2-2; length: 13; D: -; V: TRBV12-5; size: -; DNA: TGTGCTAGTGGTTTCCCTAACACCGGGGAGCTGTTTTTT; CDR3: CASGFPNTGELFF
J: TRBJ2-1; length: 14; D: -; V: TRBV11-2; size: -; DNA: TGTGCCAGCAGCCCCCGGGTAGTCGAGGCCGGGAAGTTCTTC; CDR3: CASSPRVVEAGKFF
J: TRBJ2-1; length: 13; D: -; V: TRBV28; size: -; DNA: TGTGCCAGCAGGGAAACAGGGAACCATGAGCAGTTCTTC; CDR3: CASRETGNHEQFF
J: TRBJ1-6; length: 19; D: -; V: TRBV27; size: -; DNA: TGTGCCAGCAGTGCCACTTGGGGGGCTCTCCGTGGATTAGCTTCACCCCTCCACTTT; CDR3: CASSATWGALRGLASPLHF
J: TRBJ1-1; length: 13; D: -; V: TRBV27; size: -; DNA: TGTGCCAGCAGTTTACAGGGTTGGGCTGAAGCTTTCTTT; CDR3: CASSLQGWAEAFF
J: TRBJ2-7; length: 16; D: TRBD2; V: TRBV15; size: -; DNA: TGTGCCACCAGCAGAGATGGGGGCGGGAGGGCCGGCGAGCAGTACTTC; CDR3: CATSRDGGGRAGEQYF
J: TRBJ1-2; length: 12; D: -; V: TRBV30; size: -; DNA: TGTGCCTGGAGTAGGGGGGACTATGGCTACACCTTC; CDR3: CAWSRGDYGYTF
J: TRBJ2-7; length: 15; D: -; V: TRBV5-1; size: -; DNA: TGCGCCAGCAGCGCAGCAAGGAGCGCCTCCTACGAGCAGTACTTC; CDR3: CASSAARSASYEQYF
J: TRBJ2-1; length: 14; D: TRBD1; V: TRBV19; size: -; DNA: TGTGCCAGTAGTATACCCGGGACAGACAATGAGCAGTTCTTC; CDR3: CASSIPGTDNEQFF
J: TRBJ2-2; length: 15; D: -; V: TRBV10-1; size: -; DNA: TGCGCCAGCAGTGAGGCCAGGGCTAACACCGGGGAGCTGTTTTTT; CDR3: CASSEARANTGELFF
J: TRBJ2-7; length: 14; D: -; V: TRBV21-1; size: -; DNA: TGTGCCAGCAGCGAGGAGACAGGGACCTACGAGCAGTACTTC; CDR3: CASSEETGTYEQYF
J: TRBJ1-5; length: 15; D: -; V: TRBV6-5; size: -; DNA: TGTGCCAGCTCTAAAGATTTCTATAGCAATCAGCCCCAGCATTTT; CDR3: CASSKDFYSNQPQHF